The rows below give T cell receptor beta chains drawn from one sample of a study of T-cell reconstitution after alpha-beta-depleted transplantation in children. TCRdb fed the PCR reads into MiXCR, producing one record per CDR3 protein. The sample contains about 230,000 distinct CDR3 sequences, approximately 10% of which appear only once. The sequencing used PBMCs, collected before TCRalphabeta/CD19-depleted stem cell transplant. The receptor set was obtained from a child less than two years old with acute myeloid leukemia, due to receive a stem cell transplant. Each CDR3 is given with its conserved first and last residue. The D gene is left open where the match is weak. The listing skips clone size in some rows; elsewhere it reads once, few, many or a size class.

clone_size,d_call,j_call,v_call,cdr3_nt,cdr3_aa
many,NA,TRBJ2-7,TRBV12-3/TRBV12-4,TGTGCCAGCAGCATCGGCGGGGGCACGTCAAACGAGCAGTACTTC,CASSIGGGTSNEQYF
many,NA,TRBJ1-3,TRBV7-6,TGTGCCAGCAGCTTATCGGGACATAGCTCTGGAAACACCATATATTTT,CASSLSGHSSGNTIYF
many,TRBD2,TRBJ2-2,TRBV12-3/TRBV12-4,TGTGCCAGCACCTTTTCGGGACTAGCGGGTAGTAACACCGGGGAGCTGTTTTTT,CASTFSGLAGSNTGELFF
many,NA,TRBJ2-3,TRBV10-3,TGTGCCATCAGTGAAGGCAGGGCTACAGATACGCAGTATTTT,CAISEGRATDTQYF
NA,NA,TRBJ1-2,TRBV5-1,TGCGCCAGCAGCTTGGCAGGGGTGGATGGCTACACCTTC,CASSLAGVDGYTF
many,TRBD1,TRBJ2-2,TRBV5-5,TGTGCCAGCAGTCTAGGACAGGGAATTGGCTCGAACACCGGGGAGCTGTTTTTT,CASSLGQGIGSNTGELFF
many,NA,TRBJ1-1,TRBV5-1,TGCGCCAGCAGCTTGACGGGACCGAACACTGAAGCTTTCTTT,CASSLTGPNTEAFF
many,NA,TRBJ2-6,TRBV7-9,TGTGCCAGCAGCTTAACCGGGTCCTCTGGGGCCAACGTCCTGACTTTC,CASSLTGSSGANVLTF
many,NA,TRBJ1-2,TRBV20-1,TGCAGTGCCAGCCGGGGGGACTATGGCTACACCTTC,CSASRGDYGYTF
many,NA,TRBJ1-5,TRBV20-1,TGCAGTGCTAGGGTGACACTTGATCAGCCCCAGCATTTT,CSARVTLDQPQHF
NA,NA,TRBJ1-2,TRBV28,TGTGCCAGCAGTTCCCCTTGGGGGGCTAACTATGGCGACACCTTC,CASSSPWGANYGDTF
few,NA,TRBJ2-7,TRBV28,TGTGCCAGCAGTCAACGAACCTCCTACGAGCAGTACTTC,CASSQRTSYEQYF
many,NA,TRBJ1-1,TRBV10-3,TGTGCCATCAGGACCGGGACCGACGGGAGCACTGAAGCTTTCTTT,CAIRTGTDGSTEAFF
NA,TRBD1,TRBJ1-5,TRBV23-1,TGCGCCAGCAGTCAATCGAGTGGACAGGGGGTAGGGAATCAGCCCCAGCATTTT,CASSQSSGQGVGNQPQHF
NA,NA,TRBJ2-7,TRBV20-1,TGCAGTGCCCCCGTGGGGCCCTACGAGCAGTACTTC,CSAPVGPYEQYF
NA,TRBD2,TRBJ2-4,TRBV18,TGTGCCAGCTCACCACTGGCAGCGGGAGAAGCCAAAAACATTCAGTACTTC,CASSPLAAGEAKNIQYF
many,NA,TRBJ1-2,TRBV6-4,TGTGCCAGCAGTCCAGGGCCGGACTATGGCTACACCTTC,CASSPGPDYGYTF
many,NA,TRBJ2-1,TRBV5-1,TGCGCCAGCGGAGGACAGCCCTCCTACAATGAGCAGTTCTTC,CASGGQPSYNEQFF
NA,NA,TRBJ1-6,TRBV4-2,TGTGCCAGCAGCCAAGCGGACAGTACTAATTCACCCCTCCACTTT,CASSQADSTNSPLHF
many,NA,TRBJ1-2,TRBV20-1,TGCAGTGCTACGACAGACTATGGCTACACCTTC,CSATTDYGYTF
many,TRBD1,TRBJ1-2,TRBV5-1,TGCGCCAGCAAGCCGGGACAGGGGGCATCGAATGGCTACACCTTC,CASKPGQGASNGYTF
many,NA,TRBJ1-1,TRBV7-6,TGTGCCAGCAGCTTGGGGCTGGCGGGGAACACTGAAGCTTTCTTT,CASSLGLAGNTEAFF
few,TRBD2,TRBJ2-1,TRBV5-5,TGTGCCAGCAGCTTGGGCGGGAGGGAGAATGAGCAGTTCTTC,CASSLGGRENEQFF
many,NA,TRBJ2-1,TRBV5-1,TGCGCCAGCAGTAGGCACAATGAGCAGTTCTTC,CASSRHNEQFF
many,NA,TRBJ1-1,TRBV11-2,TGTGCCAGCAGCTTAGATCAGCAGCACCTGGAAGCTTTCTTT,CASSLDQQHLEAFF
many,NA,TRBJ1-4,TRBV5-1,TGCGCCAGCAGCCTGACGGGAGATGAAAAACTGTTTTTT,CASSLTGDEKLFF